This TCR beta chain was found in a study of OX40 agonist ivuxolimab in advanced cancers. Across the whole study: Patients received ivuxolimab, an intravenous treatment, every 2 weeks at 0.01 to 10 mg/kg.

As regards this clone: The antigen is unknown.

Produced via immunoSEQ multiplex PCR; TCRdb's table is partial and in-frame only. The table lists under 100,000 clones, roughly nine tenths of them singletons. Study observations and caveats: Relatively little clonal expansion, among the lowest observed, appeared in partial responders at 0.1-3.0 mg/kg. CD4+ and CD8+ blood T cells expanded clonally by week 6 at 0.1 to 3.0 mg/kg. The authors did not determine the antigen specificity of the expanded peripheral T cells.

This sample comprised CD4+ or CD8+ T cells sorted from blood, obtained in a trial of the OX40 agonist ivuxolimab. The receptor comes from an adult with an advanced solid tumor such as melanoma, head and neck, liver or kidney cancer.

CDR3 sequence reads: CASSIGQGGYEQYF. As DNA, the CDR3 is TGTGCCAGTAGTATAGGACAGGGAGGCTACGAGCAGTACTTC. This chain uses TRBV19 with TRBJ2-7, with a possible D match to TRBD1 (7 bases). The CDR3 runs 14 residues. V lost 1 base, J lost 3 bases, and 10 bases lay in between. Per germline, CDR1 LNHDA and CDR2 SQIVND (reference sequence).